The source of this T cell receptor beta chain is a study of cytomegalovirus exposure and HLA in healthy donors (dated by TCRdb to the late 2010s). For the study in its entirety: An earlier analysis of roughly 500 of the donors reported approximately 300 Gb of sequence data and 117 million unique TCR beta sequences from 150 million to 200 million T cells. Donor age, sex, ethnicity and CMV serostatus were collected together with the repertoire data. A later genetic analysis used genome-wide SNP genotypes for about three fifths of the roughly 700 donors, treating that subset as a discovery cohort. The later analysis used no new phenotypic data to find candidate immune exposures, relying instead on TCR beta sequences and their occurrence across donors. An early release that covered about 600 HLA-typed donors contained approximately 290 gigabases of sequencing data and approximately 85 million unique TCR sequences. The study used immunosequencing to profile the T cell repertoires of hundreds of subjects and linked those repertoires to cytomegalovirus serostatus. The study combined high-throughput TCR immunosequencing, statistical association of individual TCRs with disease status, and machine learning to predict cytomegalovirus infection status. HLA typing covered class I and class II loci at four-digit resolution. To study patterns of TCR occurrence, a later analysis re-analyzed previously published TCR beta repertoires from around 700 donors and added high-resolution HLA genotyping. The number of donors typed differed by locus, with roughly 629-640 for A, B, C, DRB1 and DQB1, around 520 for DQA1, 600 to 610 for DPA1, and under 490 for DPB1. A separate validation cohort of some 130 different subjects was used in addition to the 666-subject first cohort. The study aimed to test whether cataloging public T cell receptors could reveal signatures of past pathogen exposure. To decide whether each TCR beta V gene segment behaved as functional or pseudogenic, an earlier analysis of some 540 of the donors relied on high-throughput TCR beta sequencing. Every repertoire in the discovery cohort had been generated on one and the same sequencing platform. The genetic ancestry cluster associated with self-reported Caucasian donors included 81% of the approximately 430 genotyped donors. Across roughly 420 genotyped donors of the cohort, an average of about 240,000 unique TCR beta nucleotide sequences per donor were sequenced, and roughly a sixth of those sequences were non-productive. Because of strong linkage in the cohort, roughly five DR-DQ haplotypes were treated as single units for association and clustering.

The cohort comprised fewer than 700 healthy bone marrow donors. Cohort members were all nominally healthy when sampled, although unrecorded immune exposures were likely present. The donor was CMV seronegative and belonged to the group of more than 300 seronegative cohort members. A peripheral blood sample was provided by each donor, and peripheral blood mononuclear cells were used for TCR beta sequencing. Genomic DNA was extracted from the blood cell samples with the Qiagen DNeasy Blood Extraction Kit. Libraries were made using the immunoSEQ multiplex PCR assay. The multiplex PCR relied on a mix of 60 forward primers for TCR Vbeta segments and 13 reverse primers for TCR Jbeta segments. A multiplex PCR assay on genomic DNA amplified the CDR3 region of rearranged TCR beta genes. The amplified TCR beta libraries were sequenced on the Illumina HiSeq System as 87-base-pair reads. The source study handled its data this way. A later analysis tallied roughly 80 million unique TCR beta chains across the 610 or so repertoires, and around 10 million of those chains were shared by two or more donors. To remove PCR and sequencing errors, raw reads were error-corrected and collapsed into unique sequences using a nearest-neighbor algorithm that merged closely related sequences. V, D and J gene segments were assigned by aligning CDR3 sequences to IMGT reference sequences. For a sequence to be retained, a match of at least six nucleotides to both a V gene segment and a J gene segment was required. Rearrangements were classified as productive when the CDR3 lacked stop codons and remained in frame with V and J, and all other rearrangements were classified as non-productive. Following IMGT convention, CDR3 was defined as the stretch from the second conserved V-encoded cysteine up to the conserved J-encoded phenylalanine. Sequences without an unambiguous match to a single V gene segment were excluded from the earlier analysis of several hundred of the donors. An earlier analysis of several hundred of the donors classified V segments as functional when productive rearrangements were above 56.7% and as segregating when the standard deviation between donors was above 5%. To diagnose cytomegalovirus status from the catalog of TCR beta chain sequences, a statistical classification framework was built. A later analysis assigned V and J genes by comparing TCR nucleotide sequences with IMGT/GENE-DB human TR gene sequences. A later analysis assigned CDR3 sequences and most-parsimonious VDJ recombination scenarios with the TCRdist pipeline. In a later analysis, each TCR beta chain was defined by its CDR3 amino acid sequence together with its V-gene family, and reads lacking a unique V-gene family were excluded. To address suspected cross-contamination and a sequencing artifact, a later analysis removed some 620 highly shared, low-generation-probability nucleotide sequences. In a later analysis, a clonal expansion index was calculated for each public chain from normalized within-repertoire ranks of inferred template counts. In a later analysis, generation probabilities were computed with a VDJ recombination model fitted to out-of-frame rearrangements, and the resulting probabilities were checked against IGoR. Hypergeometric tests were used in a later analysis to score TCR-TCR, TCR-HLA and TCR-CMV co-occurrence, with a repertoire-size bias correction applied to the TCR pairs. To estimate false discovery rates, a later analysis permuted the HLA or CMV assignments 20 times. A later analysis grouped co-occurring TCRs with DBSCAN, adding TCRdist sequence similarity when clustering within HLA-allele-positive subsets. Repertoires with fewer than 30,000 or more than 120,000 public chains were left out of co-occurrence clustering, as were about 5 repertoires with anomalous nucleotide sharing. Here the immuneACCESS table is served through TCRdb, limited to in-frame sequences with V and J called. Missing clones are a known gap in these copies; in checked studies unresolved V genes cover under half, and the rest lacks a known reason. Clone size and the V and J calls come from that table; the DNA yielded D and trimming. Present in this sample are about 160,000 clones, around 72% of which were seen just once. The leading ten clones occupy over 1.2% of the sample.

Concerning this clone itself: What antigen it recognizes has not been identified. Base qualities are not at hand, and no much larger clone is one base apart.

Study-wide findings and limitations: In a later analysis, HLA-associated TCR beta chains showed more clonal expansion and lower generation probabilities than non-associated chains that were equally common. Specific HLA alleles were associated with 15,000 to 20,000 TCR beta sequences at a false discovery rate of 0.05 in a later analysis. A later genetic analysis associated a missense DCLRE1C variant with V-gene and J-gene trimming of TCR beta chains, and an independent cohort replicated the association. A further reported finding was that TCR beta sequences accurately predicted the HLA-A and HLA-B alleles for most subjects in the first cohort. Immune exposure information for the cohort was limited to CMV serostatus. Cytomegalovirus status was reported to be diagnosed by the classifier with high specificity and sensitivity in both the original and validation cohorts. A later analysis reported that several top co-occurrence clusters appeared linked to parvovirus B19, influenza, CMV and Epstein-Barr virus. According to a later genetic analysis, donors in an Asian-associated ancestry cluster had fewer N-insertions in productive TCRs than the roughly 670-donor mean. Because the 87-base-pair reads could not distinguish some IMGT-functional V segments, including TRBV6-2 and TRBV6-3, those segments were excluded. While some public TCRs were present in many individuals, most TCR sequences turned up only very rarely across donors. According to a later analysis, TCR association rates differed among HLA loci, with DRB1 alleles showing the most associated TCRs and HLA-C alleles showing the fewest. The study gave a list of more than 150 TCR beta chains associated with cytomegalovirus. In vitro tests confirmed that a few of the cytomegalovirus-associated TCR beta chains recognize cytomegalovirus antigens. According to a later analysis, most CMV-associated TCR beta chains appeared to be HLA-restricted, and the HLA associations seemed to be driven largely by CMV exposure. Sequencing depth was assumed to be roughly uniform across donors in the presence/absence analyses, though that assumption may not hold. The authors suggested that the approach could potentially be extended to other disease states and immunological phenotypes. A group of highly shared sequence variants was considered likely to be a technical artifact of the sequencing pipeline. Only TCR beta chains were sequenced in this cohort, and the absence of alpha or paired-chain data limited detectable features. Linkage disequilibrium might explain the correlated functional status among segregating V segments, but an unknown experimental factor could not be ruled out. Some 16 rarely observed V segments, including chromosome 9 orphons, were excluded from the earlier analysis of several hundred of the donors because counts were too low. In an earlier analysis of a few hundred of the donors, most TCR beta V segments were observed in productive rearrangements about 87% or about 30% of the time, broadly matching IMGT annotations. Because HLA typing was unavailable for some donors at each locus, only the typed subset was used in association tests. Strong co-occurrence of HLA alleles, especially DR and DQ, made assigning TCR associations to individual alleles difficult.

The CDR3, from cysteine to phenylalanine, totals 14 residues. Of all the DNA, just the CDR3 is kept, 42 bases in frame from base 1. V is cut by 10 bases and J by 1 base, and the space between the germline ends is 14 bases. Looking up the germline V gene yields CDR1 MDHEN and CDR2 SYDVKM. The source material was PBMCs. The rearranged chain carries TRBV28 and TRBJ1-3; tentative D gene TRBD1, with 6 bases matching. This clonotype was obtained from a man between 18 and 29 years old in good health and CMV-seronegative. The CDR3 in this case is CATLSGTSGNTIYF. The sequence in DNA is TGTGCCACCCTCTCCGGGACATCTGGAAACACCATATATTTT. The full variable domain, with segments outside the CDR3 supplied by the reference TRBV28 and TRBJ1-3 proteins, appears as DVKVTQSSRYLVKRTGEKVFLECVQDMDHENMFWYRQDPGLGLRLIYFSYDVKMKEKGDIPEGYSVSREKKERFSLILESASTNQTSMYLCATLSGTSGNTIYFGEGSWLTVV.